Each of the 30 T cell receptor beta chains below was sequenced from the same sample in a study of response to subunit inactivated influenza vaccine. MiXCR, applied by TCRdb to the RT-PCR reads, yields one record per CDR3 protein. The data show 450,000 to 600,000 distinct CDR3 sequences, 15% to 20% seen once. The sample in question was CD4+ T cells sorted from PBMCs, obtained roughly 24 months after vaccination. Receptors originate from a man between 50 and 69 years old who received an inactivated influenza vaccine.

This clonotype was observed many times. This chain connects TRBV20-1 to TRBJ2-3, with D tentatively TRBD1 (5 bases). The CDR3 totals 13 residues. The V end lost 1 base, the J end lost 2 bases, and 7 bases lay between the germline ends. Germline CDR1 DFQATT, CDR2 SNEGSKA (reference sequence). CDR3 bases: TGCAGTGCTAGAGCAGGGATCACAGATACGCAGTATTTT. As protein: CSARAGITDTQYF.

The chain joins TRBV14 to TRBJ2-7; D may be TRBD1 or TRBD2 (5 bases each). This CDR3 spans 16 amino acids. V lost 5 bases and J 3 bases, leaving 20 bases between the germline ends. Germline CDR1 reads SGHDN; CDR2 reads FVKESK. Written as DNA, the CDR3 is TGTGCCAGCAGCTTAAAACCCGGGGCCCTCATCTACGAGCAGTACTTC. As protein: CASSLKPGALIYEQYF.

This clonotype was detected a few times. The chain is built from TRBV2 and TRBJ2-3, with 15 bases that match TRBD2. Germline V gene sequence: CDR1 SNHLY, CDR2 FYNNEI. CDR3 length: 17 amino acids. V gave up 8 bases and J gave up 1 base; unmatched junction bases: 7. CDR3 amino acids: CASYGLAGGPGTDTQYF. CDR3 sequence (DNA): TGTGCCAGCTATGGACTAGCGGGAGGGCCCGGCACAGATACGCAGTATTTT.

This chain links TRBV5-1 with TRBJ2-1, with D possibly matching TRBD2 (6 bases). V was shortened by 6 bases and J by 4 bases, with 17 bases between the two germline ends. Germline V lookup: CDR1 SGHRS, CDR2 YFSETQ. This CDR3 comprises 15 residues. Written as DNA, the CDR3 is TGCGCCAGCACCGATGGAGGGTCGGGGTACAATGAGCAGTTCTTC. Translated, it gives CASTDGGSGYNEQFF.

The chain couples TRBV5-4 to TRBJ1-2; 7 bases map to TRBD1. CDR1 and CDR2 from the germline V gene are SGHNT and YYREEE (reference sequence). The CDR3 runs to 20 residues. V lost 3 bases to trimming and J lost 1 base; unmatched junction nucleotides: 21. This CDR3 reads CASSSLPAVTGFSDNYGYTF. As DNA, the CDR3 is TGTGCCAGCAGCTCGCTGCCGGCGGTGACAGGGTTCAGTGATAACTATGGCTACACCTTC.

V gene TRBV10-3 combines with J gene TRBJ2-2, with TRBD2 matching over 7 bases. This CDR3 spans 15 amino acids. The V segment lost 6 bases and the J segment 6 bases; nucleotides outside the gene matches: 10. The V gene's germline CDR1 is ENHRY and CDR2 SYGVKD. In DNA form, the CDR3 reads TGTGCCATCAGGAGGATGGGGGGGAGTCCCGGGGAGCTGTTTTTT. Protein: CAIRRMGGSPGELFF.

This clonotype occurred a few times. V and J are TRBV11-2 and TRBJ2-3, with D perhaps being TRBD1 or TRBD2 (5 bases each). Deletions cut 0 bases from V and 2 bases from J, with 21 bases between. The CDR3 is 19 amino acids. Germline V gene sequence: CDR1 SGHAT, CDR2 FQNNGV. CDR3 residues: CASSLEPLWGPPITDTQYF. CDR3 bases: TGTGCCAGCAGCTTAGAACCCCTTTGGGGACCCCCCATCACAGATACGCAGTATTTT.

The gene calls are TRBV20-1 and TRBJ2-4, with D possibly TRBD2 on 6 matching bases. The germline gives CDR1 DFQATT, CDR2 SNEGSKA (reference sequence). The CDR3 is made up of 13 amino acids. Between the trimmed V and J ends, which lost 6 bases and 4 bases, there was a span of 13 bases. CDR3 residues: CSAIRGSKNIQYF. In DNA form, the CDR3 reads TGCAGTGCGATTCGGGGGTCGAAAAACATTCAGTACTTC.

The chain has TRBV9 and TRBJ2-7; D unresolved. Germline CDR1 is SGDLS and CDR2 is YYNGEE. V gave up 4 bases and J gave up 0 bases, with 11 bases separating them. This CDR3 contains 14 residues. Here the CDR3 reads CASSPRTNSYEQYF. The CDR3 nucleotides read TGTGCCAGCAGCCCTCGGACCAACTCCTACGAGCAGTACTTC.

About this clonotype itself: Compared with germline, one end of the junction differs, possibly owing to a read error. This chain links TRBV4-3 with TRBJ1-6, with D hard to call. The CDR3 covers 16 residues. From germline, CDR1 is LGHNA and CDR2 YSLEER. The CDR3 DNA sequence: TGCGCCAACAGCCAAGAATTCAGCGTCGTTAATTCACCCCTCCACTTT. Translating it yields CANSQEFSVVNSPLHF.

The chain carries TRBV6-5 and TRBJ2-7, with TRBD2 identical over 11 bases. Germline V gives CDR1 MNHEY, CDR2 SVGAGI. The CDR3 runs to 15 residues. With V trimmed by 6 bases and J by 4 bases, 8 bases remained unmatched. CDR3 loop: CASSFTSGSRYEQYF. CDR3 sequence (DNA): TGTGCCAGCAGCTTTACTAGCGGGAGTCGATACGAGCAGTACTTC.

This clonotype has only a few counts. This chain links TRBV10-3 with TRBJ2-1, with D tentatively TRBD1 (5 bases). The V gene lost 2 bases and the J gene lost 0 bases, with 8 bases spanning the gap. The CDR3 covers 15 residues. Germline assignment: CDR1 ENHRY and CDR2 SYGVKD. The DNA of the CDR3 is TGTGCCATCAGTGAGGGGGCGAGCTCCTACAATGAGCAGTTCTTC. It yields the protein CAISEGASSYNEQFF.

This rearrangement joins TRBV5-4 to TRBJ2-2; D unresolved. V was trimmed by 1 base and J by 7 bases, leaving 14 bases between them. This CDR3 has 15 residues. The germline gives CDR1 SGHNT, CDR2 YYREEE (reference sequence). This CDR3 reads CASSLRGLGGGELFF. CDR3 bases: TGTGCCAGCAGCTTGCGTGGGCTCGGCGGCGGGGAGCTGTTTTTT.

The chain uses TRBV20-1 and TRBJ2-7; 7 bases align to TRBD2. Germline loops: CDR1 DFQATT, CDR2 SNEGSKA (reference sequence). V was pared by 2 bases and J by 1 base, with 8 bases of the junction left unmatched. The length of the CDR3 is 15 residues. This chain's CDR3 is CSARRLAGVSYEQYF. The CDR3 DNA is TGCAGTGCTAGAAGATTGGCGGGGGTATCCTACGAGCAGTACTTC.

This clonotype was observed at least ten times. CDR3 region: CATSDPTGDSQNIQYF. CDR3 nucleotide sequence: TGTGCCACCAGTGACCCGACAGGGGACTCCCAAAACATTCAGTACTTC. The chain employs TRBV24-1 and TRBJ2-4, with TRBD1 identical over 8 bases. The CDR3 has 16 residues. The J segment lost 5 bases and the V segment lost 4 bases, leaving 9 bases of the junction unmatched. Germline CDR1 KGHDR, CDR2 SFDVKD.

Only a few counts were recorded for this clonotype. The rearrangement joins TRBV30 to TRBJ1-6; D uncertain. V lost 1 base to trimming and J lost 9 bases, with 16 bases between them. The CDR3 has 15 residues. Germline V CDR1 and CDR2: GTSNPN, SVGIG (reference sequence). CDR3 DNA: TGTGCCTGGAGTGGGCCACTTATAGGAGGTTCACCCCTCCACTTT. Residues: CAWSGPLIGGSPLHF.

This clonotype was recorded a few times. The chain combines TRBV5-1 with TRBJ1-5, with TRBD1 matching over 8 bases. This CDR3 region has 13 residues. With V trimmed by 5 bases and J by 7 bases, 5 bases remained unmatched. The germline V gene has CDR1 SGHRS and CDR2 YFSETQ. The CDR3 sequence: CASRQGDRQPQHF. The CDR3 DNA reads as TGCGCCAGCAGACAGGGGGACCGGCAGCCCCAGCATTTT. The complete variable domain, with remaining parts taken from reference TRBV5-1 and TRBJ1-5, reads KAGVTQTPRYLIKTRGQQVTLSCSPISGHRSVSWYQQTPGQGLQFLFEYFSETQRNKGNFPGRFSGRQFSNSRSEMNVSTLELGDSALYLCASRQGDRQPQHFGDGTRLSIL.

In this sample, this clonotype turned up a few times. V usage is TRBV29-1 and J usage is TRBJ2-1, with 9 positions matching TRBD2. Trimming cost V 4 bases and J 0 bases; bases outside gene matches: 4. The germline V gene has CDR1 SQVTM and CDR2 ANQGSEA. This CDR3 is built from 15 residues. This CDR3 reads CSVGGRASSYNEQFF. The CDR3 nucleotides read TGCAGCGTTGGCGGGAGGGCTAGCTCCTACAATGAGCAGTTCTTC.

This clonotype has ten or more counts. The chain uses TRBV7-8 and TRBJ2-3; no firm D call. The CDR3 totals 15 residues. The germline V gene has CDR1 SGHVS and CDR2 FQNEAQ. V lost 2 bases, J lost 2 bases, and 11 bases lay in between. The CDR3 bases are TGTGCCAGCAGCTTAAGCACCTTCGACACAGATACGCAGTATTTT. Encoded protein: CASSLSTFDTDTQYF.

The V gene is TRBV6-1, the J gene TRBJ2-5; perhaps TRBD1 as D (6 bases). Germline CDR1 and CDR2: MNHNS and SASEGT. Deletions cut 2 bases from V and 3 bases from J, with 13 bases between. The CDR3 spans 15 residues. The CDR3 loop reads CASSESMGHEETQYF. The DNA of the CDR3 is TGTGCCAGCAGTGAATCTATGGGACATGAAGAGACCCAGTACTTC.

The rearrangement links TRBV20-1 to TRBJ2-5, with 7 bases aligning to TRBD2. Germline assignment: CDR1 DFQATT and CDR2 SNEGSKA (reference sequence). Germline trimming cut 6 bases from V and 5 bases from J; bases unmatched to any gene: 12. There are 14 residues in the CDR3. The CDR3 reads CSAFRTSSQETQYF. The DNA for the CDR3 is TGCAGTGCCTTCCGGACTAGTTCGCAGGAGACCCAGTACTTC.

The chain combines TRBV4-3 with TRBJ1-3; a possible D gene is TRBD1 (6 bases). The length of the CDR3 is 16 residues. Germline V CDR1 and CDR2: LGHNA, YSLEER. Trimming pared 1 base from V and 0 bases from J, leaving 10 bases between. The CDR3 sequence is CASSQGGGDSGNTIYF. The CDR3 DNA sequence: TGCGCCAGCAGCCAAGGGGGGGGCGACTCTGGAAACACCATATATTTT.

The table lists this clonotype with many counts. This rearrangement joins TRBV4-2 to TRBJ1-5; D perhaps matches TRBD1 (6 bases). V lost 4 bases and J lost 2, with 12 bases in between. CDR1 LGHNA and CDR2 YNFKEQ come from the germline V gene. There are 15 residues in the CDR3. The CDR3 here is CASSLSQGRNQPQHF. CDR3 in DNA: TGTGCCAGCAGCCTAAGTCAGGGGCGCAATCAGCCCCAGCATTTT.

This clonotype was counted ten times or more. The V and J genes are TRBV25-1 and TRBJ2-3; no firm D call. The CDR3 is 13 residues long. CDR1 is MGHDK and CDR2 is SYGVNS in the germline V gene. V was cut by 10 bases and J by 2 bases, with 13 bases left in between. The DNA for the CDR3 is TGTGCCACTAGTTGGGCCTCCACAGATACGCAGTATTTT. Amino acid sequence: CATSWASTDTQYF.

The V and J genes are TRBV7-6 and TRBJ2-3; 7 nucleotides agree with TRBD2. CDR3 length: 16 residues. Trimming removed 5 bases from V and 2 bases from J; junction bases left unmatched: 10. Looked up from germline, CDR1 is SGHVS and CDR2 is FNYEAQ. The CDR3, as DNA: TGTGCCAGCAGCCAAAGGCTAGCGGTAATCACAGATACGCAGTATTTT. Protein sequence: CASSQRLAVITDTQYF.

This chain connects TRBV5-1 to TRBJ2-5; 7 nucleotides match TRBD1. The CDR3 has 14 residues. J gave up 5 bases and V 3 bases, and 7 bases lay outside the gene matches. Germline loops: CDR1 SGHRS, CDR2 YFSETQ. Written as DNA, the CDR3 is TGCGCCAGCAGCTGGACCACAGGGGAGGAGACCCAGTACTTC. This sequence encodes CASSWTTGEETQYF. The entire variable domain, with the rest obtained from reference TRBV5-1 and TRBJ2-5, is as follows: KAGVTQTPRYLIKTRGQQVTLSCSPISGHRSVSWYQQTPGQGLQFLFEYFSETQRNKGNFPGRFSGRQFSNSRSEMNVSTLELGDSALYLCASSWTTGEETQYFGPGTRLLVL.

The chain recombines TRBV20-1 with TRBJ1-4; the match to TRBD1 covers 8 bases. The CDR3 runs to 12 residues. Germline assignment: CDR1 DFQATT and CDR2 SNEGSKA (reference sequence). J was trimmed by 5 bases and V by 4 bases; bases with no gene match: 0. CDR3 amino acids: CSANRGNEKLFF. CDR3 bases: TGCAGTGCTAACAGGGGGAATGAAAAACTGTTTTTT.

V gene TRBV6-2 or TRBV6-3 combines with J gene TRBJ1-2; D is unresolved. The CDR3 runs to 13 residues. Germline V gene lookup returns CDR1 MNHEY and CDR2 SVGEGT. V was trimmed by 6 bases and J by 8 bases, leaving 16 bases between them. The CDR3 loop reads CASSPDGYNGYTF. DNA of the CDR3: TGTGCCAGCAGCCCCGACGGTTATAACGGCTACACCTTC.

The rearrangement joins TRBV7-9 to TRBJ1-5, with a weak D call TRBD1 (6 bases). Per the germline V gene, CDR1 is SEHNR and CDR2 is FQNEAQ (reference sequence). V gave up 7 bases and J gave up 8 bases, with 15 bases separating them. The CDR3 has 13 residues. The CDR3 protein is CASNRGGREPQHF. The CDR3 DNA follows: TGTGCCAGCAACCGGGGGGGGCGTGAGCCCCAGCATTTT.

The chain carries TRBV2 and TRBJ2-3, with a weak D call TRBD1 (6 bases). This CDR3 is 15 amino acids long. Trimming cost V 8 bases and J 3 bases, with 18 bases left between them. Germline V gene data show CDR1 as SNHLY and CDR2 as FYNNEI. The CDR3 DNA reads TGTGCCAGCCGACGGGACATCACAACGACAGATACGCAGTATTTT. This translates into CASRRDITTTDTQYF.